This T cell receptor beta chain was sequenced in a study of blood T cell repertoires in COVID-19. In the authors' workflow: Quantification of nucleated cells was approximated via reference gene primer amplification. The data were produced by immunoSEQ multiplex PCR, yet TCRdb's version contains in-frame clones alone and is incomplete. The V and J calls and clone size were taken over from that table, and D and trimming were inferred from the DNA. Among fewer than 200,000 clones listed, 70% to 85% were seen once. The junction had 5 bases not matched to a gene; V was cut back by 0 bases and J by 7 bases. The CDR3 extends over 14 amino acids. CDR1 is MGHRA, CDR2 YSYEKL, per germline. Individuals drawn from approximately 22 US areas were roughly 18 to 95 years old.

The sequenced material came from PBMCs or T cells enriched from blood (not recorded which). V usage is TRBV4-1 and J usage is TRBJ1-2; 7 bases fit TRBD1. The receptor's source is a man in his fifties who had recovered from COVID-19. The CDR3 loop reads CASSQDRGTVGYTF. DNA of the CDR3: TGCGCCAGCAGCCAAGACAGGGGGACGGTTGGCTACACCTTC.